A selection of T cell receptor beta chains follows, all from one sample in a study of CD8+ T cells in alopecia areata. Some clones are missing from TCRdb's copy, which holds only in-frame ones; the method was immunoSEQ multiplex PCR. The sample contains around 100,000 clones, about three fifths of which appear only once. The input for sequencing was CD8+ T cells sorted from blood, taken at week 24, from a patient treated with tofacitinib. Receptors originate from a human donor with alopecia areata. CDR3s include the opening cysteine and the closing phenylalanine or tryptophan. Fields, in order: V gene, J gene, D gene, clone size, CDR3 DNA, CDR3 protein. The D gene is left open where the match is weak. Some rows have no size entry. The others give once, few or many, or a class for an expanded clone.

V gene: TRBV7-8; J gene: TRBJ1-6; D gene: TRBD1; clone size: few; CDR3 DNA: TGTGCCAGCAGGCGGTCCCGGGACAGGGGACAAGGTCGTTCACCCCTCCACTTT; CDR3 protein: CASRRSRDRGQGRSPLHF
V gene: TRBV6-1; J gene: TRBJ2-7; D gene: NA; clone size: NA; CDR3 DNA: TGTGCCAGCAGTGAAGTCGGAACTGGGGGCCTCTACGAGCAGTACTTC; CDR3 protein: CASSEVGTGGLYEQYF
V gene: TRBV6-6; J gene: TRBJ2-7; D gene: NA; clone size: NA; CDR3 DNA: TGTGCCAGCAGTCCGGGAGCCGAGCAGTACTTC; CDR3 protein: CASSPGAEQYF
V gene: TRBV4-1; J gene: TRBJ2-5; D gene: TRBD2; clone size: NA; CDR3 DNA: TGCGCCAGCAGCCAAGATCCTAGCGGGGGGGCCTGGGAGACCCAGTACTTC; CDR3 protein: CASSQDPSGGAWETQYF
V gene: TRBV4-2; J gene: TRBJ2-6; D gene: NA; clone size: NA; CDR3 DNA: TGTGCCAGCAGCCAAGACAACTCTGGGGCCAACGTCCTGACTTTC; CDR3 protein: CASSQDNSGANVLTF
V gene: TRBV4-1; J gene: TRBJ1-5; D gene: NA; clone size: NA; CDR3 DNA: TGCGCCAGCAGCCCCTACAGTGCTAATCAGCCCCAGCATTTT; CDR3 protein: CASSPYSANQPQHF
V gene: TRBV5-7; J gene: TRBJ1-4; D gene: NA; clone size: few; CDR3 DNA: TGTGCCGGCGGACGTCGTGAAAAACTGTTTTTT; CDR3 protein: CAGGRREKLFF
V gene: TRBV4-3; J gene: TRBJ2-3; D gene: TRBD1; clone size: NA; CDR3 DNA: TGCGCCAGCAGCCAACAGACAGGGGGCTATGCAGATACGCAGTATTTT; CDR3 protein: CASSQQTGGYADTQYF
V gene: TRBV4-1; J gene: TRBJ1-5; D gene: NA; clone size: NA; CDR3 DNA: TGCGCCAGCAGCCAAGCTGCAATTCCGAATCAGCCCCAGCATTTT; CDR3 protein: CASSQAAIPNQPQHF
V gene: TRBV7-6; J gene: TRBJ2-7; D gene: NA; clone size: NA; CDR3 DNA: TGTGCCAGCAGCTTAGCGGTGAACTACGAGCAGTACTTC; CDR3 protein: CASSLAVNYEQYF
V gene: TRBV5-1; J gene: TRBJ2-2; D gene: NA; clone size: NA; CDR3 DNA: TGCGCCAGCAGCTTCGGGACTTCGAACACCGGGGAGCTGTTTTTT; CDR3 protein: CASSFGTSNTGELFF
V gene: TRBV2; J gene: TRBJ2-5; D gene: NA; clone size: NA; CDR3 DNA: TGTGCCAGCAGTGATCCCACAAGCGGGGAGACCCAGTACTTC; CDR3 protein: CASSDPTSGETQYF
V gene: TRBV6-4; J gene: TRBJ2-1; D gene: TRBD2; clone size: NA; CDR3 DNA: TGTGCCAGCAGTGACGGGGGGGCCTACAATGAGCAGTTCTTC; CDR3 protein: CASSDGGAYNEQFF
V gene: TRBV29-1; J gene: TRBJ2-5; D gene: NA; clone size: NA; CDR3 DNA: TGCAGCGTTATACCGACGCCCCGGGAGACCCAGTACTTC; CDR3 protein: CSVIPTPRETQYF
V gene: TRBV12-5; J gene: TRBJ2-1; D gene: TRBD1; clone size: few; CDR3 DNA: TGTGCTAGTGGTCCACCGGACAGGGGGTCTAGTGAGCAGTTCTTC; CDR3 protein: CASGPPDRGSSEQFF
V gene: TRBV30; J gene: TRBJ1-1; D gene: NA; clone size: NA; CDR3 DNA: TGTGCCTGGAGTGTAGGGGGGGACACTGAAGCTTTCTTT; CDR3 protein: CAWSVGGDTEAFF
V gene: TRBV27; J gene: TRBJ2-1; D gene: NA; clone size: NA; CDR3 DNA: TGTGCCAGCAGTTTATTGGGTGAGCAGTTCTTC; CDR3 protein: CASSLLGEQFF
V gene: TRBV29-1; J gene: TRBJ1-1; D gene: NA; clone size: few; CDR3 DNA: TGCAGCGTTCAGTACACTGAAGCTTTCTTT; CDR3 protein: CSVQYTEAFF
V gene: TRBV4-3; J gene: TRBJ2-7; D gene: TRBD1; clone size: many; CDR3 DNA: TGCGCCAGCAGCCAAGGGACAGGGTGGGACTACGAGCAGTACTTC; CDR3 protein: CASSQGTGWDYEQYF